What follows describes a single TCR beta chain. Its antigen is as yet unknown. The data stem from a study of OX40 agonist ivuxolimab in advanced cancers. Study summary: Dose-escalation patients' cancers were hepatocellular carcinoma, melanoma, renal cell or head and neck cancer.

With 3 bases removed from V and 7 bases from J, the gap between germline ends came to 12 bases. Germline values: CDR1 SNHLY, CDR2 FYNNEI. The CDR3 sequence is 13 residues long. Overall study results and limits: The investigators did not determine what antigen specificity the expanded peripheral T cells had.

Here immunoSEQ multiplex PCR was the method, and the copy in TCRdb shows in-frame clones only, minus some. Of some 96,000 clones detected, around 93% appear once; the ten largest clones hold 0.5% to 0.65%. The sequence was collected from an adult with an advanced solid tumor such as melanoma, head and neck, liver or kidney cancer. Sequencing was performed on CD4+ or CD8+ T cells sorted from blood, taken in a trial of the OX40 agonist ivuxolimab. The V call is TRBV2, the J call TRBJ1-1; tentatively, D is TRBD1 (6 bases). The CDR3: CASSEGGHREAFF. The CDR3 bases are TGTGCCAGCAGTGAGGGGGGGCACCGTGAAGCTTTCTTT.